The rows below give T cell receptor beta chains drawn from one sample of a study of cytomegalovirus exposure and HLA in healthy donors. Clones were sequenced by immunoSEQ multiplex PCR, and TCRdb holds only the in-frame ones, with some missing. In the table there are about 140,000 clones, 65% to 85% of which are singletons. The specimen was PBMCs. The receptors here all came from a male donor in good health and CMV-seronegative. Both conserved end residues are part of each CDR3. The D gene is left open where the match is weak. Expanded clones are given a class, and other clones once, few, many or no size at all.

>17|few|TRBV11-3|.|TRBJ2-7
CASSLGRGGAASYEQYF
TGTGCCAGCAGCCTAGGCCGTGGGGGGGCCGCCTCCTACGAGCAGTACTTC
>16|.|TRBV10-3|TRBD1|TRBJ2-2
CAISESTTGGDGELFF
TGTGCCATCAGTGAGTCGACGACAGGGGGGGACGGGGAGCTGTTTTTT
>19|.|TRBV28|.|TRBJ1-3
CASSLHWINRRGAGNTIYF
TGTGCCAGCAGTTTACATTGGATCAACCGCAGGGGTGCTGGAAACACCATATATTTT
>14|.|TRBV5-1|.|TRBJ2-5
CASSLGQHQETQYF
TGCGCCAGCAGCTTGGGACAGCACCAAGAGACCCAGTACTTC
>15|once|TRBV7-6|.|TRBJ1-1
CASSSTQEMNTEAFF
TGTGCCAGCAGCTCGACACAGGAGATGAACACTGAAGCTTTCTTT
>16|.|TRBV14|.|TRBJ1-4
CASSQDRQETNEKLFF
TGTGCCAGCAGCCAAGACAGACAGGAAACTAATGAAAAACTGTTTTTT
>18|.|TRBV7-6|TRBD2|TRBJ2-1
CASSRWFSGGPNYNEQFF
TGTGCCAGCAGCAGATGGTTTAGCGGGGGACCTAATTACAATGAGCAGTTCTTC
>14|few|TRBV28|.|TRBJ2-5
CASSPTRSYETQYF
TGTGCCAGCAGTCCTACTAGGAGCTATGAGACCCAGTACTTC
>14|.|TRBV7-2|.|TRBJ2-7
CASSLAEVGYEQYF
TGTGCCAGCAGCTTAGCCGAGGTAGGCTACGAGCAGTACTTC
>16|.|TRBV4-2|.|TRBJ2-1
CASSQVAGTGYNEQFF
TGTGCCAGCAGCCAAGTAGCAGGGACTGGGTACAATGAGCAGTTCTTC
>15|.|TRBV19|TRBD1|TRBJ2-4
CASSTTPGQGVIQYF
TGTGCCAGTAGTACGACCCCGGGACAGGGCGTCATTCAGTACTTC
>15|.|TRBV6-1|.|TRBJ2-5
CASSDFSGTQETQYF
TGTGCCAGCAGTGACTTTTCCGGGACACAAGAGACCCAGTACTTC
>16|.|TRBV5-5|TRBD1|TRBJ2-1
CASSNPGQGEGNEQFF
TGTGCCAGCAGTAACCCCGGACAGGGGGAAGGCAATGAGCAGTTCTTC
>13|.|TRBV5-6|TRBD1|TRBJ1-2
CASSWAEGAGYTF
TGTGCCAGCAGCTGGGCGGAGGGGGCTGGCTACACCTTC
>12|.|TRBV5-6|.|TRBJ2-2
CASSLNTGELFF
TGTGCCAGCAGCCTAAACACCGGGGAGCTGTTTTTT
>14|.|TRBV11-3|.|TRBJ2-3
CASSGGGTTDTQYF
TGTGCCAGCAGCGGGGGGGGCACCACAGATACGCAGTATTTT
>12|.|TRBV19|TRBD2|TRBJ2-7
CASRGWGGEQYF
TGTGCCAGTCGGGGTTGGGGGGGCGAGCAGTACTTC
>16|.|TRBV5-4|TRBD1|TRBJ2-3
CASSSSGTGSTDTQYF
TGTGCCAGCAGCTCCTCCGGGACAGGGAGCACAGATACGCAGTATTTT
>13|.|TRBV27|TRBD1|TRBJ2-7
CASSLSEQGAEYF
TGTGCCAGCAGTTTATCGGAACAGGGGGCCGAGTACTTC
>14|.|TRBV7-2|TRBD1|TRBJ2-7
CASRYYRDSYEQYF
TGTGCCAGCAGGTATTACCGGGACAGCTACGAGCAGTACTTC
>16|.|TRBV15|TRBD1|TRBJ2-6
CATRGQVLSGANVLTF
TGTGCCACCAGGGGACAGGTTCTCTCTGGGGCCAACGTCCTGACTTTC
>14|once|TRBV28|.|TRBJ2-7
CASSLLRGRDEQYF
TGTGCCAGCAGTTTGCTCAGGGGTCGAGACGAGCAGTACTTC
>14|.|TRBV28|.|TRBJ2-5
CASRPMGALETQYF
TGTGCCAGCAGACCAATGGGGGCACTGGAGACCCAGTACTTC
>15|.|TRBV5-1|.|TRBJ2-7
CASSLAAGSRSEQYF
TGCGCCAGCAGCTTGGCCGCGGGATCCCGCTCGGAGCAGTACTTC
>13|.|TRBV29-1|.|TRBJ1-1
CSALGGMNTEAFF
TGCAGCGCTCTCGGGGGGATGAACACTGAAGCTTTCTTT
>14|.|TRBV5-8|.|TRBJ2-1
CASSFGGARDEQFF
TGTGCCAGCAGCTTTGGCGGGGCGCGGGACGAGCAGTTCTTC
>15|.|TRBV27|TRBD2|TRBJ2-1
CASSLSTGEGNEQFF
TGTGCCAGCAGTTTATCGACGGGGGAGGGGAATGAGCAGTTCTTC
>16|once|TRBV19|TRBD1|TRBJ1-1
CASSLEGTGRLFEAFF
TGTGCCAGTAGTCTCGAAGGGACAGGGAGACTTTTTGAAGCTTTCTTT
>15|.|TRBV5-6|TRBD1|TRBJ1-2
CASSTGQGDVRGYTF
TGTGCCAGCAGCACGGGACAGGGCGACGTGAGGGGCTACACCTTC
>14|.|TRBV28|.|TRBJ2-3
CASSPTWEVDTQYF
TGTGCCAGCAGTCCAACCTGGGAGGTAGATACGCAGTATTTT
>14|.|TRBV7-8|TRBD2|TRBJ2-7
CASSLAGGGDEQYF
TGTGCCAGCAGCTTAGCCGGGGGGGGCGACGAGCAGTACTTC
>15|.|TRBV6-1|TRBD1|TRBJ2-7
CASSDKTGGKFEQYF
TGTGCCAGCAGTGACAAGACAGGGGGCAAATTCGAGCAGTACTTC
>19|.|TRBV18|TRBD2|TRBJ2-1
CASSPLGGTSGDQNNEQFF
TGTGCCAGCTCACCACTAGGCGGGACTAGCGGTGACCAGAACAATGAGCAGTTCTTC
>12|once|TRBV21-1|.|TRBJ1-2
CASNNPPGGYTF
TGTGCCAGCAATAACCCCCCGGGGGGCTACACCTTC
>14|.|TRBV6-4|.|TRBJ1-6
CASSEGGEASPLHF
TGTGCCAGCAGTGAGGGGGGGGAAGCATCACCCCTCCACTTT
>14|.|TRBV2|.|TRBJ1-6
CASSGPQGGSPLHF
TGTGCCAGCAGTGGACCGCAGGGCGGTTCACCCCTCCACTTT
>15|.|TRBV7-9|TRBD1|TRBJ2-2
CASKTRGRYTGELFF
TGTGCCAGCAAAACAAGGGGGCGGTACACCGGGGAGCTGTTTTTT
>15|.|TRBV4-2|.|TRBJ1-3
CASRGPGAGENTIYF
TGTGCCAGCAGGGGGCCGGGGGCGGGAGAAAACACCATATATTTT
>13|.|TRBV7-9|.|TRBJ1-1
CASSLLSGVEAFF
TGTGCCAGCAGCTTATTATCAGGGGTTGAAGCTTTCTTT
>12|.|TRBV15|.|TRBJ1-2
CATSSGGYGYTF
TGTGCCACCAGCAGCGGCGGCTATGGCTACACCTTC
>16|few|TRBV4-2|.|TRBJ1-1
CASSQDGAGERSEAFF
TGTGCCAGCAGCCAAGATGGGGCAGGGGAAAGGAGTGAAGCTTTCTTT
>16|few|TRBV13|.|TRBJ1-1
CASSYGPTGRGTEAFF
TGTGCCAGCAGCTACGGGCCCACAGGGAGGGGCACTGAAGCTTTCTTT
>15|.|TRBV5-1|.|TRBJ1-1
CASSLVGGGNTEAFF
TGCGCCAGCAGCTTGGTGGGGGGAGGGAACACTGAAGCTTTCTTT
>15|.|TRBV7-9|.|TRBJ1-2
CASSFPLQGSYGYTF
TGTGCCAGCAGCTTCCCCCTCCAGGGAAGCTATGGCTACACCTTC
>13|.|TRBV27|.|TRBJ2-1
CASSLAGANEQFF
TGTGCCAGCAGTTTAGCGGGGGCCAATGAGCAGTTCTTC
>17|.|TRBV29-1|TRBD1|TRBJ1-1
CSVEGSETGRLNTEAFF
TGCAGCGTTGAAGGGTCGGAGACAGGGAGGCTCAACACTGAAGCTTTCTTT
>13|once|TRBV5-4|.|TRBJ1-1
CASSLNRDTEAFF
TGTGCCAGCAGCCTAAACAGGGACACTGAAGCTTTCTTT
>16|.|TRBV28|TRBD1|TRBJ2-1
CASSSRDSQYNEKQFF
TGTGCCAGCAGTTCCAGGGACAGCCAGTACAATGAGAAGCAGTTCTTC
>12|.|TRBV10-1|.|TRBJ1-1
CASSVRQSEAFF
TGCGCCAGCAGTGTACGACAGAGTGAAGCTTTCTTT
>13|.|TRBV7-3|.|TRBJ1-2
CASSPDRYHGYTF
TGTGCCAGCAGCCCGGACAGATATCATGGCTACACCTTC
>15|.|TRBV5-1|TRBD1|TRBJ2-7
CASSLETGQSYEQYF
TGCGCCAGCAGCTTGGAGACAGGGCAGTCCTACGAGCAGTACTTC
>14|few|TRBV18|.|TRBJ1-1
CASSPQGKDTEAFF
TGTGCCAGCTCACCCCAGGGTAAAGACACTGAAGCTTTCTTT
>13|.|TRBV2|.|TRBJ1-4
CASSGPRNEKLFF
TGTGCCAGCAGTGGCCCGAGGAATGAAAAACTGTTTTTT
>15|.|TRBV5-4|TRBD2|TRBJ2-7
CTSSPPGGSLYEQYF
TGTACCAGCAGCCCCCCTGGCGGGAGCCTCTACGAGCAGTACTTC